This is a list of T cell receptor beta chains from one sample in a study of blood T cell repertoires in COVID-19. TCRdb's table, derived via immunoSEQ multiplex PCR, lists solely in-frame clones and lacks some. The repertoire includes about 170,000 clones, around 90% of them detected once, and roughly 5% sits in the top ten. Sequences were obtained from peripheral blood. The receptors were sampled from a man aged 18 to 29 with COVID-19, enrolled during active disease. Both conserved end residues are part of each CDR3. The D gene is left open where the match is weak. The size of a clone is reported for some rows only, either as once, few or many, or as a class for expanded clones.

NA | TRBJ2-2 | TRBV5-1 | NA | CASMYAGELFF | TGCGCCAGCATGTATGCCGGGGAGCTGTTTTTT
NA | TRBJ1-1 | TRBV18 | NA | CASSPPVRGSYTEAFF | TGTGCCAGCTCACCACCGGTAAGGGGCTCGTACACTGAAGCTTTCTTT
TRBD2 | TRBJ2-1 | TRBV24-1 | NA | CATRGTSGTSYNEQFF | TGTGCCACCAGGGGGACTAGCGGGACTTCCTACAATGAGCAGTTCTTC
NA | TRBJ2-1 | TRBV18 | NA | CASSPGTTNEQFF | TGTGCCAGCTCACCCGGGACAACCAACGAGCAGTTCTTC
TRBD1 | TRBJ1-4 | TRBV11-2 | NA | CASSKDRGRPFSNEKLFF | TGTGCCAGCAGCAAGGACAGGGGCCGCCCCTTCTCAAATGAAAAACTGTTTTTT
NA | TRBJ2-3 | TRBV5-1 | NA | CASSGLVTDTQYF | TGCGCCAGCAGCGGCCTGGTAACAGATACGCAGTATTTT
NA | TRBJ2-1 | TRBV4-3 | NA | CASSRGDEQFF | TGCGCCAGCAGCCGCGGCGATGAGCAGTTCTTC
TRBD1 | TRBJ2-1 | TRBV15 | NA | CATSRPGQAILEQFF | TGTGCCACCAGCAGACCGGGACAGGCGATCCTTGAGCAGTTCTTC
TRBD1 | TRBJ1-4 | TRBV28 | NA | CASSRTGGREKLFF | TGTGCCAGCAGCCGGACAGGGGGCAGGGAAAAACTGTTTTTT
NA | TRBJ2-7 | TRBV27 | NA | CASSQGLEQYF | TGTGCCAGCAGTCAGGGTCTCGAGCAGTACTTC
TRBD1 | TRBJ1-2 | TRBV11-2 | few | CASSLGSGTGSSNYGYTF | TGTGCCAGCAGCTTAGGGTCCGGGACAGGGTCTTCTAACTATGGCTACACCTTC
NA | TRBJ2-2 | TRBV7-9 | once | CASSLDSGELFF | TGTGCCAGCAGCCTGGACTCCGGGGAGCTGTTTTTT
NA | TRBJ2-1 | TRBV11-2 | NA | CASSLYRGDLTYNEQFF | TGTGCCAGCAGCTTATACCGAGGGGACTTAACCTACAATGAGCAGTTCTTC
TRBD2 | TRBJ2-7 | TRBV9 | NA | CASSVGGRAGEQYF | TGTGCCAGCAGCGTAGGAGGGAGGGCAGGCGAGCAGTACTTC
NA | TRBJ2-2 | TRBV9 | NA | CASSVEAGSNTGELFF | TGTGCCAGCAGCGTAGAGGCGGGATCGAACACCGGGGAGCTGTTTTTT
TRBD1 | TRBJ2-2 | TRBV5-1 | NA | CASSIGGGTGSTGELFF | TGCGCCAGCAGCATAGGTGGTGGGACAGGGAGTACCGGGGAGCTGTTTTTT
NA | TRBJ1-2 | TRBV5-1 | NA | CASSLSPDNYGYTF | TGCGCCAGCAGCTTGTCCCCAGATAACTATGGCTACACCTTC
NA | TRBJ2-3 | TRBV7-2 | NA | CASGTGGGRESDTQYF | TGTGCCAGCGGAACCGGGGGCGGGAGAGAGTCGGATACGCAGTATTTT
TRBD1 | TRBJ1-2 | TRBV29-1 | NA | CSAGSGWTGQTNYGYTF | TGCAGCGCCGGTTCGGGGTGGACAGGGCAAACTAACTATGGCTACACCTTC
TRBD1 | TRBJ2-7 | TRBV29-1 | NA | CSASLTGDSYEQYF | TGCAGCGCTTCGCTGACAGGGGACTCCTACGAGCAGTACTTC
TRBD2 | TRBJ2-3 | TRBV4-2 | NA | CASSHGTSGSSTDTQYF | TGTGCCAGCAGCCACGGGACTAGCGGGAGTTCCACAGATACGCAGTATTTT
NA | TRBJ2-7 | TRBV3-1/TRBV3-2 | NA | CASSQERLERSYEQYF | TGTGCCAGCAGCCAAGAAAGGTTGGAGAGAAGCTACGAGCAGTACTTC
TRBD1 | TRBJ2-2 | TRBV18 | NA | CASSPMRQGANTGELFF | TGTGCCAGCTCACCAATGAGACAGGGGGCGAACACCGGGGAGCTGTTTTTT
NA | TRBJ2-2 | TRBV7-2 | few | CASSLGLTNTGELFF | TGTGCCAGCAGCTTAGGACTAACTAACACCGGGGAGCTGTTTTTT
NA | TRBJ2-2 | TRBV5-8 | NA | CASSPQGTGELFF | TGTGCCAGCAGCCCTCAGGGGACCGGGGAGCTGTTTTTT
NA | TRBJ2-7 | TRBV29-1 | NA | CSVEVGPGAYEQYF | TGCAGCGTTGAAGTGGGGCCAGGGGCCTACGAGCAGTACTTC
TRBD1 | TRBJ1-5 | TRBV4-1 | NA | CASSPQGGYQPQHF | TGCGCCAGCAGCCCCCAGGGGGGCTATCAGCCCCAGCATTTT
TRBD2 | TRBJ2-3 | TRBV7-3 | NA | CASSSGLAGYTDTQYF | TGTGCCAGCAGCTCGGGACTAGCGGGATACACAGATACGCAGTATTTT
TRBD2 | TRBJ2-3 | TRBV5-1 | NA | CASSYQGLAGGPGLDTQYF | TGCGCCAGCAGTTACCAGGGACTAGCGGGAGGGCCGGGGTTAGATACGCAGTATTTT
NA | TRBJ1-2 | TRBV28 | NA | CASSLTLTEAGYTF | TGTGCCAGCAGTTTAACTTTGACAGAAGCTGGCTACACCTTC
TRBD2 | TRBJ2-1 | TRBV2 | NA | CASSLLASSYNEQFF | TGTGCCAGCAGTCTACTAGCGAGCTCCTACAATGAGCAGTTCTTC
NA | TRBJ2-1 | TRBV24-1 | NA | CATSDSTGNSYNEQFF | TGTGCCACCAGTGACTCTACAGGAAACTCCTACAATGAGCAGTTCTTC
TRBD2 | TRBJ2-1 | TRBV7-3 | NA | CASSLYPAGGVNEQFF | TGTGCCAGCAGCCTATATCCAGCGGGAGGGGTCAATGAGCAGTTCTTC
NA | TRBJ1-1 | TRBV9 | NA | CASSVGTLTEAFF | TGTGCCAGCAGCGTAGGGACACTCACTGAAGCTTTCTTT
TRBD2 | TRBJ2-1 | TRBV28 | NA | CASSFPASGPSYNEQFF | TGTGCCAGCAGTTTTCCGGCTAGCGGGCCCTCCTACAATGAGCAGTTCTTC
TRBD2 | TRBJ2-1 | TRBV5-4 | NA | CASSLAWGGGPRNEQFF | TGTGCCAGCAGCTTGGCCTGGGGGGGAGGGCCGAGGAATGAGCAGTTCTTC
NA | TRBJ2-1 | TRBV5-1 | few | CASSPLTYNEQFF | TGCGCCAGCAGCCCCTTAACCTACAATGAGCAGTTCTTC
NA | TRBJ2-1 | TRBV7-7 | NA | CASSLGGGEQFF | TGTGCTAGCAGCTTAGGGGGGGGTGAGCAGTTCTTC
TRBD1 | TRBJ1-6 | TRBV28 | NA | CASSLRQGGNSPLHF | TGTGCCAGCAGTTTAAGACAGGGCGGTAATTCACCCCTCCACTTT
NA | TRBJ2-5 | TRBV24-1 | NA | CATSDAPGQLETQYF | TGTGCCACCAGTGATGCCCCAGGACAGTTAGAGACCCAGTACTTC
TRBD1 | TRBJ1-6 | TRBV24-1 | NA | CAAVGAIVGTGRNCYSPLHF | TGTGCCGCAGTGGGGGCTATTGTGGGGACAGGGCGGAATTGTTATTCACCCCTCCACTTT
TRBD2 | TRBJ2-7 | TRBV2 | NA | CATKGEREVSYEQYF | TGTGCCACCAAAGGGGAGCGGGAGGTATCCTACGAGCAGTACTTC
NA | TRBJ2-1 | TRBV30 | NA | CAWITGSSYNEQFF | TGTGCCTGGATAACAGGGAGCTCCTACAATGAGCAGTTCTTC
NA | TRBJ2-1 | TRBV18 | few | CASSPIGQNEQFF | TGTGCCAGCTCACCCATTGGGCAGAATGAGCAGTTCTTC
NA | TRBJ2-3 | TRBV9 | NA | CASSPRGSRADTQYF | TGTGCCAGCAGCCCGAGAGGGAGTAGGGCAGATACGCAGTATTTT
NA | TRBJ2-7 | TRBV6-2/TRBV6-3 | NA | CASTYSRDWYEQYF | TGTGCCAGCACCTACTCCCGGGACTGGTACGAGCAGTACTTC
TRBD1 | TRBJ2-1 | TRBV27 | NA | CASSEPGGASYNEQFF | TGTGCCAGCAGCGAGCCAGGGGGCGCCTCCTACAATGAGCAGTTCTTC
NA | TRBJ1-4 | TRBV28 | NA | CASRGPQGSSNEKLFF | TGTGCCAGCAGAGGCCCTCAGGGAAGTAGTAATGAAAAACTGTTTTTT
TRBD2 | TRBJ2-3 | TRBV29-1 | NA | CSVEDLPSGELDTQYF | TGCAGCGTTGAAGATCTTCCTAGCGGGGAATTGGATACGCAGTATTTT
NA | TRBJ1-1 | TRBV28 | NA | CASSLLGAWGEAFF | TGTGCCAGTAGTTTATTGGGGGCCTGGGGTGAAGCTTTCTTT